Listed below are T cell receptor beta chains from one sample, sequenced in a study of cytomegalovirus exposure and HLA in healthy donors. The data were produced by immunoSEQ multiplex PCR, yet TCRdb's version contains in-frame clones alone and is incomplete. Of 150,000 or so clones listed, more than 75% are singletons. Sequencing input: PBMCs. All receptors derive from a woman aged 25 to 39 in good health and CMV-seronegative. Each CDR3 is given with its conserved first and last residue.

v_call	j_call	cdr3_aa
TRBV10-3	TRBJ1-5	CAIKDSNQPQHF
TRBV5-8	TRBJ1-5	CASSLDRFSNQPQHF
TRBV5-1	TRBJ1-2	CASSSGTGSDYGYTF
TRBV27	TRBJ1-1	CASSRQVTPTTEAFF
TRBV4-3	TRBJ2-7	CASSQDLAGAYEQYF
TRBV30	TRBJ2-1	CAWTRGRSYNEQFF
TRBV7-2	TRBJ2-7	CASSFVLVPLEQYF
TRBV2	TRBJ2-3	CASKPGGATDTQYF
TRBV2	TRBJ1-5	CASSEVWADNQPQHF
TRBV4-3	TRBJ1-1	CASSINRNTEAFF
TRBV11-2	TRBJ1-2	CASSQSWAAGYTF
TRBV7-2	TRBJ2-1	CASSRDIYNEQFF
TRBV5-1	TRBJ1-5	CASSLGAGLLDQPQHF
TRBV5-1	TRBJ1-1	CASSLVPGSNTEAFF
TRBV5-1	TRBJ2-2	CASRPSGTGTNTGELFF
TRBV4-1	TRBJ1-6	CASSFGTGNSPLHF
TRBV6-1	TRBJ1-3	CASSEGQGFSGNTIYF
TRBV19	TRBJ1-5	CASSQTGGNSYQPQHF
TRBV4-3	TRBJ2-3	CASSQDLTDTQYF
TRBV6-5	TRBJ2-7	CASSRWGGAPYEQYF
TRBV5-1	TRBJ2-4	CASSLGGTDSRNIQYF
TRBV18	TRBJ1-1	CASSPRRGLSNTEAFF
TRBV10-2	TRBJ1-4	CASRQGGGEKLFF
TRBV7-9	TRBJ1-2	CASSSLGDRGPGGYTF
TRBV6-5	TRBJ1-4	CASSPGGEKLFF
TRBV4-2	TRBJ2-7	CASSQVGQHYEQYF
TRBV4-1	TRBJ2-7	CASSQDPGYNEQYF
TRBV28	TRBJ2-7	CASSLSGFPYEQYF
TRBV10-1	TRBJ2-2	CASSLVGNTGELFF
TRBV30	TRBJ1-3	CAWTIGDRAGNTIYF
TRBV4-3	TRBJ2-1	CASSQDFELAYNEQFF
TRBV4-1	TRBJ2-2	CASSQGTSGGPRELFF
TRBV7-9	TRBJ1-1	CASRFAGLNTEAFF
TRBV7-8	TRBJ1-6	CASSLGRGLNSPLHF
TRBV15	TRBJ2-2	CATSIGGGHTGELFF
TRBV11-2	TRBJ2-7	CASSQGWGSSYEQYF
TRBV6-1	TRBJ2-3	CASSEYRERTDTQYF
TRBV10-3	TRBJ1-1	CATDQGDTEAFF
TRBV5-1	TRBJ1-2	CASTRGDGYGYTF
TRBV5-1	TRBJ1-2	CASSLDRANYGYTF
TRBV18	TRBJ2-3	CASSPRTGGTDTQYF
TRBV6-1	TRBJ2-2	CASSEASETGELFF
TRBV10-1	TRBJ2-7	CASSETGTLGEQYF
TRBV5-1	TRBJ2-1	CASSLAADFRNEQFF
TRBV6-1	TRBJ1-3	CASSERGSGNTIYF
TRBV9	TRBJ1-4	CASSAPGHRQGEKLFF
TRBV6-5	TRBJ1-2	CASSPPGGWDYGYTF
TRBV27	TRBJ2-1	CASSPRTSGVLSSYNEQFF
TRBV9	TRBJ2-7	CASSAGTVSSYEQYF
TRBV2	TRBJ2-5	CASRRQGAVGETQYF